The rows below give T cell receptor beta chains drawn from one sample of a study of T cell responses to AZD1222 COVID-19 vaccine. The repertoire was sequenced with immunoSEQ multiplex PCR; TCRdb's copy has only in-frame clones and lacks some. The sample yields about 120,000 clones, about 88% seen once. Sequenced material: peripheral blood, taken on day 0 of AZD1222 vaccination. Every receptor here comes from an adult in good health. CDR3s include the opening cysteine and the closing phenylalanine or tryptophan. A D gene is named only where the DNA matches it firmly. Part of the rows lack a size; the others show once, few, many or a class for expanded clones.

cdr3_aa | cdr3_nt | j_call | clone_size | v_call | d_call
CASSQGGQGYEQYF | TGCGCCAGCAGCCAGGGCGGGCAGGGCTACGAGCAGTACTTC | TRBJ2-7 | NA | TRBV5-1 | NA
CASSHRGLAGGLFQFF | TGCGCCAGCAGTCACCGCGGACTAGCGGGAGGACTTTTCCAGTTCTTC | TRBJ2-1 | NA | TRBV23-1 | TRBD2
CASSLSPNEKLFF | TGTGCCAGCAGTTTAAGCCCTAATGAAAAACTGTTTTTT | TRBJ1-4 | NA | TRBV12-3/TRBV12-4 | NA
CASLGQVNTEAFF | TGTGCCAGTTTGGGACAGGTGAACACTGAAGCTTTCTTT | TRBJ1-1 | once | TRBV19 | TRBD1
CASSVVGTDYNEQFF | TGTGCCAGCAGCGTAGTCGGGACAGACTACAATGAGCAGTTCTTC | TRBJ2-1 | NA | TRBV9 | TRBD1
CASSSSGRTDTQYF | TGTGCCAGCAGCTCTAGCGGGAGGACAGATACGCAGTATTTT | TRBJ2-3 | NA | TRBV7-9 | TRBD2
CASSLLRNVNQPQHF | TGTGCCAGCAGCTTACTGCGTAACGTTAATCAGCCCCAGCATTTT | TRBJ1-5 | NA | TRBV7-3 | NA
CASSSSGQANYGYTF | TGTGCCAGCAGCTCATCGGGTCAAGCTAACTATGGCTACACCTTC | TRBJ1-2 | NA | TRBV11-1 | NA
CASSPVAKNIQYF | TGTGCCAGCAGTCCGGTGGCCAAAAACATTCAGTACTTC | TRBJ2-4 | NA | TRBV12-3/TRBV12-4 | NA
CASSPPGSRGPQETQYF | TGTGCCAGCAGCCCACCAGGCAGCAGGGGACCGCAAGAGACCCAGTACTTC | TRBJ2-5 | NA | TRBV7-2 | NA
CASSKSTNQPQHF | TGTGCCAGCAGTAAATCTACAAATCAGCCCCAGCATTTT | TRBJ1-5 | NA | TRBV28 | NA
CASSKLSRTSNQPQHF | TGTGCCAGCAGTAAACTAAGTCGGACAAGCAATCAGCCCCAGCATTTT | TRBJ1-5 | NA | TRBV6-6 | NA
CASRRRGQETQYF | TGTGCCAGCAGACGCCGGGGCCAAGAGACCCAGTACTTC | TRBJ2-5 | NA | TRBV3-1/TRBV3-2 | NA
CASSVGDNNQPQHF | TGTGCCAGCAGCGTAGGAGATAACAATCAGCCCCAGCATTTT | TRBJ1-5 | NA | TRBV9 | NA
CASSQDGHHQPQHF | TGTGCCAGCAGCCAGGACGGGCACCATCAGCCCCAGCATTTT | TRBJ1-5 | NA | TRBV6-9 | NA
CASSQDGEGLINEQFF | TGTGCCAGCAGCCAAGATGGGGAGGGACTCATCAATGAGCAGTTCTTC | TRBJ2-1 | NA | TRBV3-1/TRBV3-2 | TRBD2
CAISLGQDNQPQHF | TGTGCCATCAGCCTGGGACAAGACAATCAGCCCCAGCATTTT | TRBJ1-5 | NA | TRBV10-3 | NA
CAISADSVLNTEAFF | TGTGCCATCAGTGCGGACAGTGTTTTGAACACTGAAGCTTTCTTT | TRBJ1-1 | NA | TRBV10-3 | NA
CAWRPGGIDTGELFF | TGTGCCTGGAGACCAGGGGGTATCGACACCGGGGAGCTGTTTTTT | TRBJ2-2 | NA | TRBV30 | TRBD1
CASSAGQTPGSYEQYF | TGTGCCAGCAGCGCCGGTCAGACGCCTGGCTCCTACGAGCAGTACTTC | TRBJ2-7 | NA | TRBV2 | NA
CASSGRTGTSGNTIYF | TGTGCCAGCAGCGGACGGACAGGGACCTCTGGAAACACCATATATTTT | TRBJ1-3 | once | TRBV7-9 | TRBD1
CASSPSGGAGEQFF | TGTGCCAGCAGCCCTAGCGGGGGGGCAGGTGAGCAGTTCTTC | TRBJ2-1 | NA | TRBV7-9 | TRBD2
CASSGVRDREDNEQFF | TGTGCCAGCAGCGGCGTCCGGGACAGGGAGGACAATGAGCAGTTCTTC | TRBJ2-1 | NA | TRBV6-4 | TRBD1
CASSDVQTTNEKLFF | TGTGCCAGCAGTGATGTACAGACAACTAATGAAAAACTGTTTTTT | TRBJ1-4 | NA | TRBV6-4 | NA
CASLRYEAYEQYF | TGTGCCAGCCTCCGATACGAAGCATACGAGCAGTACTTC | TRBJ2-7 | NA | TRBV6-5 | NA
CASSWGGGQVYEQYF | TGTGCCAGCAGTTGGGGTGGGGGACAGGTCTACGAGCAGTACTTC | TRBJ2-7 | medium-sized | TRBV5-5 | TRBD1
CASSIDSQSSYEQYF | TGTGCCAGTAGTATAGATTCACAGAGCTCCTACGAGCAGTACTTC | TRBJ2-7 | NA | TRBV19 | NA
CASSQDWSGESYNEQFF | TGTGCCAGCAGCCAAGATTGGTCGGGGGAGTCCTACAATGAGCAGTTCTTC | TRBJ2-1 | NA | TRBV4-2 | NA
CASSPQGGEDTQYF | TGTGCCAGCAGCCCCCAGGGGGGGGAGGATACGCAGTATTTT | TRBJ2-3 | NA | TRBV7-9 | NA